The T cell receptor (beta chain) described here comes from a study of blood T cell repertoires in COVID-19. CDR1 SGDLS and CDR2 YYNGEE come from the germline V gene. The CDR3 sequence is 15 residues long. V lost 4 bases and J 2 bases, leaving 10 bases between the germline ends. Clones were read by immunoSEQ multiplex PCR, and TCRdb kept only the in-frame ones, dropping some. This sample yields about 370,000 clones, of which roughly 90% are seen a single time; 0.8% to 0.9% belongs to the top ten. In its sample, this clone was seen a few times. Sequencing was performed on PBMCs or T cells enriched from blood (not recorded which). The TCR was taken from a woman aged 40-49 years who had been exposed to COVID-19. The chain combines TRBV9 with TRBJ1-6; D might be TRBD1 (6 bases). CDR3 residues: CASSPSGAYNSPLHF. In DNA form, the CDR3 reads TGTGCCAGCAGCCCCTCAGGGGCCTATAATTCACCCCTCCACTTT.